A selection of T cell receptor beta chains follows, all from one sample in a study of blood T cell repertoires in COVID-19. The table came from immunoSEQ multiplex PCR; TCRdb's copy has only in-frame clones and leaves some out. The table lists around 41,000 clones, about 85% of them singletons. Sequences were obtained from peripheral blood. The source of these receptors is an elderly woman with acute or convalescent COVID-19. The CDR3 runs from the conserved cysteine through the conserved F or W. D genes are given only for firm matches. Clone size appears in some rows only: once, few, many, or a class for an expanded clone.

CDR3: CASSFWPPLTGTNYGYTF; DNA: TGCGCCAGCAGCTTTTGGCCCCCGCTGACAGGGACTAACTATGGCTACACCTTC; V: TRBV5-1; size: NA; D: TRBD1; J: TRBJ1-2
CDR3: CASSLGAQGGYNSPLHF; DNA: TGTGCCAGCAGCTTAGGGGCACAGGGGGGTTATAATTCACCCCTCCACTTT; V: TRBV7-2; size: NA; D: TRBD1; J: TRBJ1-6
CDR3: CATSEAGGETQYF; DNA: TGTGCCACCAGTGAGGCGGGCGGGGAGACCCAGTACTTC; V: TRBV24-1; size: once; D: NA; J: TRBJ2-5
CDR3: CASSQTGRTDTQYF; DNA: TGTGCCAGCAGCCAAACAGGGCGCACAGATACGCAGTATTTT; V: TRBV4-2; size: NA; D: NA; J: TRBJ2-3
CDR3: CASSSRTSGDTQYF; DNA: TGTGCCAGCAGCTCGCGGACTAGCGGGGATACGCAGTATTTT; V: TRBV5-4; size: NA; D: TRBD2; J: TRBJ2-3
CDR3: CASSGAGLPTDTQYF; DNA: TGTGCCAGCAGTGGGGCGGGACTACCCACAGATACGCAGTATTTT; V: TRBV2; size: NA; D: TRBD2; J: TRBJ2-3
CDR3: CATTPGQSPNEQFF; DNA: TGTGCCACCACGCCTGGCCAGTCACCCAATGAGCAGTTCTTC; V: TRBV2; size: NA; D: NA; J: TRBJ2-1
CDR3: CASSAQVNTGELFF; DNA: TGTGCCAGCAGTGCCCAGGTTAACACCGGGGAGCTGTTTTTT; V: TRBV6-4; size: NA; D: NA; J: TRBJ2-2
CDR3: CASSINSWETQYF; DNA: TGTGCCAGTAGTATAAACTCCTGGGAGACCCAGTACTTC; V: TRBV19; size: NA; D: NA; J: TRBJ2-5
CDR3: CAWGDRVDQPQHF; DNA: TGTGCCTGGGGCGACAGGGTGGATCAGCCCCAGCATTTT; V: TRBV30; size: NA; D: TRBD1; J: TRBJ1-5
CDR3: CASRAQGNNYGYTF; DNA: TGTGCCAGCAGGGCACAGGGGAATAACTATGGCTACACCTTC; V: TRBV2; size: NA; D: TRBD1; J: TRBJ1-2
CDR3: CASTAGGPNTEAFF; DNA: TGTGCCAGCACTGCCGGGGGACCGAACACTGAAGCTTTCTTT; V: TRBV6-5; size: NA; D: NA; J: TRBJ1-1
CDR3: CATSANRDGYTF; DNA: TGTGCCACCAGTGCTAACAGGGACGGCTACACCTTC; V: TRBV24-1; size: NA; D: NA; J: TRBJ1-2
CDR3: CASSQDGGRNTIYF; DNA: TGTGCCAGCAGCCAAGATGGGGGCAGGAACACCATATATTTT; V: TRBV14; size: NA; D: NA; J: TRBJ1-3
CDR3: CASKARDREETQYF; DNA: TGTGCCAGTAAGGCGAGGGACAGGGAAGAGACCCAGTACTTC; V: TRBV19; size: NA; D: TRBD1; J: TRBJ2-5
CDR3: CASSQDVPTSGGASKNIQYF; DNA: TGCGCCAGCAGCCAAGATGTCCCCACTAGCGGGGGGGCGAGCAAAAACATTCAGTACTTC; V: TRBV4-3; size: NA; D: TRBD2; J: TRBJ2-4
CDR3: CASRKQGAGDTQYF; DNA: TGTGCCAGCAGGAAACAGGGGGCAGGAGATACGCAGTATTTT; V: TRBV28; size: NA; D: TRBD1; J: TRBJ2-3
CDR3: CASSGTEQHGYTF; DNA: TGTGCTAGCAGCGGCACGGAGCAGCATGGCTACACCTTC; V: TRBV7-9; size: NA; D: NA; J: TRBJ1-2
CDR3: CASSTKGSRNTEAFF; DNA: TGTGCCAGCAGCACGAAGGGGTCTAGGAACACTGAAGCTTTCTTT; V: TRBV7-9; size: NA; D: NA; J: TRBJ1-1
CDR3: CASSEGAHTGELFF; DNA: TGTGCCAGCAGTGAGGGGGCCCACACCGGGGAGCTGTTTTTT; V: TRBV6-4; size: NA; D: NA; J: TRBJ2-2
CDR3: CATGQGAPYPPSNQPQHF; DNA: TGTGCCACCGGACAGGGGGCACCTTATCCCCCAAGCAATCAGCCCCAGCATTTT; V: TRBV28; size: NA; D: TRBD1; J: TRBJ1-5
CDR3: CASSFPTGELFF; DNA: TGTGCCAGCAGTTTTCCCACTGGGGAGCTGTTTTTT; V: TRBV6-2/TRBV6-3; size: NA; D: NA; J: TRBJ2-2
CDR3: CASIRGGSNQPQHF; DNA: TGTGCCAGCATCCGGGGTGGTTCCAATCAGCCCCAGCATTTT; V: TRBV28; size: NA; D: NA; J: TRBJ1-5
CDR3: CASRLSCGRSSYEQYF; DNA: TGTGCAAGTCGCTTAAGTTGCGGGCGCAGCTCCTACGAGCAGTACTTC; V: TRBV12-2; size: NA; D: NA; J: TRBJ2-7
CDR3: CASSPHRGANTEAFF; DNA: TGTGCCAGCAGCCCACACAGGGGAGCGAACACTGAAGCTTTCTTT; V: TRBV7-8; size: NA; D: TRBD1; J: TRBJ1-1
CDR3: CASSRGGDTEAFF; DNA: TGTGCCAGCAGCAGGGGGGGGGACACTGAAGCTTTCTTT; V: TRBV7-8; size: NA; D: NA; J: TRBJ1-1
CDR3: CAWSSATNTEAFF; DNA: TGTGCCTGGAGTAGCGCCACAAACACTGAAGCTTTCTTT; V: TRBV30; size: NA; D: NA; J: TRBJ1-1
CDR3: CASSSGWNEAFF; DNA: TGTGCCAGTTCCTCAGGTTGGAATGAAGCTTTCTTT; V: TRBV28; size: NA; D: NA; J: TRBJ1-1
CDR3: CASSGQGTDTQYF; DNA: TGTGCCAGCAGTGGACAGGGCACAGATACGCAGTATTTT; V: TRBV6-2/TRBV6-3; size: few; D: TRBD1; J: TRBJ2-3
CDR3: CASSTHRGSSGNTIYF; DNA: TGTGCCAGTAGTACTCACAGGGGCAGCTCTGGAAACACCATATATTTT; V: TRBV19; size: once; D: TRBD1; J: TRBJ1-3
CDR3: CASSAQGAGEKLFF; DNA: TGTGCCAGTAGTGCCCAGGGGGCGGGAGAAAAACTGTTTTTT; V: TRBV19; size: NA; D: TRBD1; J: TRBJ1-4
CDR3: CASSLPGQRDYTF; DNA: TGTGCCAGCAGCTTACCGGGACAGAGGGATTACACCTTC; V: TRBV7-2; size: NA; D: TRBD1; J: TRBJ1-2
CDR3: CASSSGAGEVYGYTF; DNA: TGTGCCAGCAGTTCCGGGGCCGGGGAGGTCTATGGCTACACCTTC; V: TRBV28; size: NA; D: NA; J: TRBJ1-2
CDR3: CASRADTNTGELFF; DNA: TGTGCCAGCCGAGCCGATACGAACACCGGGGAGCTGTTTTTT; V: TRBV2; size: NA; D: NA; J: TRBJ2-2
CDR3: CATSRGQANQPQHF; DNA: TGTGCCACCAGCAGGGGGCAGGCTAATCAGCCCCAGCATTTT; V: TRBV15; size: NA; D: NA; J: TRBJ1-5
CDR3: CASSINGAPEEKLFF; DNA: TGTGCCAGTAGTATTAATGGGGCTCCTGAGGAAAAACTGTTTTTT; V: TRBV19; size: once; D: NA; J: TRBJ1-4
CDR3: CASSYGTLYGYTF; DNA: TGTGCCAGCAGTTACGGGACACTTTATGGCTACACCTTC; V: TRBV6-2/TRBV6-3; size: NA; D: NA; J: TRBJ1-2
CDR3: CASSVRDRFYEQYF; DNA: TGCGCCAGCAGCGTACGGGACAGATTCTACGAGCAGTACTTC; V: TRBV5-1; size: NA; D: TRBD1; J: TRBJ2-7
CDR3: CASSFLGVDTEAFF; DNA: TGCGCCAGCAGCTTCTTAGGGGTCGACACTGAAGCTTTCTTT; V: TRBV5-1; size: few; D: NA; J: TRBJ1-1
CDR3: CATSDGGDLYNEQFF; DNA: TGTGCCACCAGTGATGGCGGGGATCTGTACAATGAGCAGTTCTTC; V: TRBV24-1; size: NA; D: NA; J: TRBJ2-1
CDR3: CASSQEGQYNSPLHF; DNA: TGCGCCAGCAGCCAAGAGGGACAGTATAATTCACCCCTCCACTTT; V: TRBV4-3; size: NA; D: TRBD1; J: TRBJ1-6
CDR3: CASCYRGMNTEAFF; DNA: TGTGCCAGCTGTTACCGGGGGATGAACACTGAAGCTTTCTTT; V: TRBV5-8; size: NA; D: NA; J: TRBJ1-1
CDR3: CASSLRLAGYEQYF; DNA: TGTGCCAGCAGCTTGAGACTAGCGGGGTACGAGCAGTACTTC; V: TRBV5-8; size: few; D: TRBD2; J: TRBJ2-7
CDR3: CASSTTGGLTDTQYF; DNA: TGTGCCAGTAGTACCACAGGGGGCCTCACAGATACGCAGTATTTT; V: TRBV19; size: few; D: TRBD1; J: TRBJ2-3
CDR3: CASSPGDYGYTF; DNA: TGTGCCAGCAGTCCAGGGGACTATGGCTACACCTTC; V: TRBV21-1; size: few; D: NA; J: TRBJ1-2
CDR3: CASSLSFSTRGPRDTQYF; DNA: TGCGCCAGCAGCCTTTCCTTTTCAACGCGGGGGCCCCGGGATACGCAGTATTTT; V: TRBV4-1; size: NA; D: NA; J: TRBJ2-3
CDR3: CASWTGGHQNYGYTF; DNA: TGTGCCTCTTGGACAGGGGGCCACCAGAACTATGGCTACACCTTC; V: TRBV30; size: once; D: TRBD1; J: TRBJ1-2
CDR3: CSANDRRSGNTIYF; DNA: TGCAGTGCTAATGACAGGCGCTCTGGAAACACCATATATTTT; V: TRBV20-1; size: NA; D: NA; J: TRBJ1-3
CDR3: CASSLQGAADTQYF; DNA: TGCGCCAGCAGCTTGCAGGGGGCTGCGGATACGCAGTATTTT; V: TRBV5-1; size: NA; D: TRBD1; J: TRBJ2-3
CDR3: CASSLGQIYEQYF; DNA: TGCGCCAGCAGCTTGGGACAGATCTACGAGCAGTACTTC; V: TRBV5-1; size: once; D: NA; J: TRBJ2-7
CDR3: CASSLQGASEAFF; DNA: TGTGCCAGCAGCTTACAGGGGGCCTCTGAAGCTTTCTTT; V: TRBV12-3/TRBV12-4; size: NA; D: TRBD1; J: TRBJ1-1
CDR3: CASSTRRGKSYGYTF; DNA: TGTGCCAGCAGCACCCGTAGGGGCAAAAGCTATGGCTACACCTTC; V: TRBV21-1; size: few; D: NA; J: TRBJ1-2
CDR3: CASSLNGGAEQETQYF; DNA: TGTGCCAGCAGCTTGAACGGTGGGGCGGAGCAAGAGACCCAGTACTTC; V: TRBV5-8; size: NA; D: NA; J: TRBJ2-5
CDR3: CASSSTSGTYEQYF; DNA: TGCGCCAGCAGCTCTACTAGCGGGACCTACGAGCAGTACTTC; V: TRBV5-1; size: NA; D: TRBD2; J: TRBJ2-7
CDR3: CASSVTGNTIYF; DNA: TGCGCCAGCTCAGTAACTGGAAACACCATATATTTT; V: TRBV4-1; size: few; D: NA; J: TRBJ1-3
CDR3: CASSQMGLPEQYF; DNA: TGTGCCAGCAGCCAAATGGGACTCCCCGAGCAGTACTTC; V: TRBV3-1/TRBV3-2; size: NA; D: NA; J: TRBJ2-7
CDR3: CASSYLSGRGYNEQFF; DNA: TGTGCCAGCAGTTATCTCTCGGGCAGGGGCTACAATGAGCAGTTCTTC; V: TRBV27; size: NA; D: NA; J: TRBJ2-1